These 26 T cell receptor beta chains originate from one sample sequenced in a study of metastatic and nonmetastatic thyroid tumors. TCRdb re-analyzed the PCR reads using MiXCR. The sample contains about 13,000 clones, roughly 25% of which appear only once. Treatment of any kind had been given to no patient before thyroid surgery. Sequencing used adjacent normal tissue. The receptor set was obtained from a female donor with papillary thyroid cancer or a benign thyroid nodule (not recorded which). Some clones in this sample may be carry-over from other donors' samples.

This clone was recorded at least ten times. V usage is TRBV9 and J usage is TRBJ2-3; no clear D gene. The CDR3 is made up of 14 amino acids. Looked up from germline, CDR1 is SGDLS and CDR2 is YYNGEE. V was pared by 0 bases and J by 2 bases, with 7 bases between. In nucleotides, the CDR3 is TGTGCCAGCAGCGTAGGGCCAGACACAGATACGCAGTATTTT. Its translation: CASSVGPDTDTQYF.

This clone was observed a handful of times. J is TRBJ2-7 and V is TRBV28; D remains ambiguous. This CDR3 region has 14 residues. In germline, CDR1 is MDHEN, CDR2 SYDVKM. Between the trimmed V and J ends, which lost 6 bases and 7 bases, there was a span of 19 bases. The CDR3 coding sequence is TGTGCCAGCAGCTCTCTTGCACTGGGAAGGGAGCAGTACTTC. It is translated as CASSSLALGREQYF.

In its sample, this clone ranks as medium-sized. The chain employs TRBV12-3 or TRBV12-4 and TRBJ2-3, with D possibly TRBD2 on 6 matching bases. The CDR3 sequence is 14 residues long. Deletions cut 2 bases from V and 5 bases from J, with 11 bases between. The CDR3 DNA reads TGTGCCAGCAGTTTATCTCCGCGGGGAGATACGCAGTATTTT. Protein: CASSLSPRGDTQYF.

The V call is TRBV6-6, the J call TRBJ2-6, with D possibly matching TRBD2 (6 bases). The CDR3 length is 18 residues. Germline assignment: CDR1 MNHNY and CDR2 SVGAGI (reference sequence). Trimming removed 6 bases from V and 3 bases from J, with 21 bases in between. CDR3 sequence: CASSPMWGEFIGANVLTF. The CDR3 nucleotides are TGTGCCAGCAGCCCCATGTGGGGGGAGTTTATTGGGGCCAACGTCCTGACTTTC.

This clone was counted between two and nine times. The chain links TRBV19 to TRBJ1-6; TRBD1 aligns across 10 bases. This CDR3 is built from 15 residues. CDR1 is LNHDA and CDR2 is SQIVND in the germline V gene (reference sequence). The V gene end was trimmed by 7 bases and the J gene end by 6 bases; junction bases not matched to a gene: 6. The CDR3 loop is CASTPWDRGNSPLHF. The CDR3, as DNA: TGTGCCAGTACCCCATGGGACAGGGGTAATTCACCCCTCCACTTT.

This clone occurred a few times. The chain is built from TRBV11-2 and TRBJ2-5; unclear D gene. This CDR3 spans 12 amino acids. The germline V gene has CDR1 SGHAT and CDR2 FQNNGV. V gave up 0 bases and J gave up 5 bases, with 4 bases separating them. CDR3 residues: CASSLDYETQYF. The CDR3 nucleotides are TGTGCCAGCAGCTTAGATTACGAGACCCAGTACTTC.

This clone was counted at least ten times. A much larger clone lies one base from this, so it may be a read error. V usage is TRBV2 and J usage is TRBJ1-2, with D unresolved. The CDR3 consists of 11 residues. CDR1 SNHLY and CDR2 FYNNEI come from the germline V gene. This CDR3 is CACSASYGYTF. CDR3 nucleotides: TGTGCCTGCAGTGCAAGCTATGGCTACACCTTC. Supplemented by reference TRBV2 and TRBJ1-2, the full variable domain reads EPEVTQTPSHQVTQMGQEVILRCVPISNHLYFYWYRQILGQKVEFLVSFYNNEISEKSEIFDDQFSVERPDGSNFTLKIRSTKLEDSAMYFCACSASYGYTFGSGTRLTVV.

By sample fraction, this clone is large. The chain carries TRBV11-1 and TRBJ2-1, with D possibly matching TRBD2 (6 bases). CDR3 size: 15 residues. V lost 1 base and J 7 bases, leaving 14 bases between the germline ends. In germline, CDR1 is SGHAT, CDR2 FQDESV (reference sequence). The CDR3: CASSLGQGGGNEQFF. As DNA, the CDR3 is TGTGCCAGCAGCTTAGGTCAGGGAGGTGGAAATGAGCAGTTCTTC.

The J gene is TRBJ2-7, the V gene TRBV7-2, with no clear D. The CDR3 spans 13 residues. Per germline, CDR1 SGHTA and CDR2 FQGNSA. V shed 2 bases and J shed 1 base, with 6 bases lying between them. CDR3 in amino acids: CASSLRVSYEQYF. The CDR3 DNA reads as TGTGCCAGCAGCTTAAGAGTTTCCTACGAGCAGTACTTC.

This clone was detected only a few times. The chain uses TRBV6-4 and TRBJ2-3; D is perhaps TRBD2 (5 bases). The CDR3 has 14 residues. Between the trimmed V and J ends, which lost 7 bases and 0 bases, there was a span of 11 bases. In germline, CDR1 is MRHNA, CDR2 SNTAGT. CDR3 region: CASTASGSTDTQYF. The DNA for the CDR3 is TGTGCCAGCACCGCAAGCGGTAGCACAGATACGCAGTATTTT.

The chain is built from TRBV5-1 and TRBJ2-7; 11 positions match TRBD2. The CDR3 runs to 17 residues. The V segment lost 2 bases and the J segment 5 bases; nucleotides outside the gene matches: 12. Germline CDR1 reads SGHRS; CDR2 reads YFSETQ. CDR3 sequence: CASSLSTGTSGANEQYF. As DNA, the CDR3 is TGCGCCAGCAGCTTAAGCACCGGGACTAGCGGTGCCAACGAGCAGTACTTC.

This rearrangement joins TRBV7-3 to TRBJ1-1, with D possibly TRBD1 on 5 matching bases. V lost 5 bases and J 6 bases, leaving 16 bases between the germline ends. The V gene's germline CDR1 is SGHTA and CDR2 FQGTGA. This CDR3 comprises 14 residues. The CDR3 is CASSSFDGASEAFF. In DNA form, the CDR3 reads TGTGCCAGCAGCAGTTTTGACGGGGCATCTGAAGCTTTCTTT.

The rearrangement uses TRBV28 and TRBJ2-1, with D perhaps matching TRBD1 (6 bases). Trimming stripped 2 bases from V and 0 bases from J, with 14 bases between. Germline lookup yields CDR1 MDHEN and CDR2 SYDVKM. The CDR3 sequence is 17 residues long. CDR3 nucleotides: TGTGCCAGCAGTTTAATCCCAGGGGCGAGCTCCTACAATGAGCAGTTCTTC. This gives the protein CASSLIPGASSYNEQFF.

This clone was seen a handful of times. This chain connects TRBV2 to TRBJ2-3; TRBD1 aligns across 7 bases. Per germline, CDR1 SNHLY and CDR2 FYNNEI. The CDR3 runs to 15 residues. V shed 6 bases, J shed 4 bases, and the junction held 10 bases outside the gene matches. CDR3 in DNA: TGTGCCAGCAGCGCCGACAGGGAGAGGGCAGATACGCAGTATTTT. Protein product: CASSADRERADTQYF.

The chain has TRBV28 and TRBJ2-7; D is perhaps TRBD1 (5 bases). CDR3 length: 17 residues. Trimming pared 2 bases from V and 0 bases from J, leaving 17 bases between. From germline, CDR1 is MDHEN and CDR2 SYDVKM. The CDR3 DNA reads TGTGCCAGCAGTTTAAGGGGAAAGCGTATCAGCTCCTACGAGCAGTACTTC. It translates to CASSLRGKRISSYEQYF.

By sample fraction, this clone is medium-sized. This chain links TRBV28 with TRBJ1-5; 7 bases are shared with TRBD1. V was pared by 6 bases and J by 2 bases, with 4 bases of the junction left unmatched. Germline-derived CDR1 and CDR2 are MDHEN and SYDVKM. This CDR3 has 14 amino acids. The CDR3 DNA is TGTGCCAGCAGCGCTACAGGGGGCAATCAGCCCCAGCATTTT. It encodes CASSATGGNQPQHF.

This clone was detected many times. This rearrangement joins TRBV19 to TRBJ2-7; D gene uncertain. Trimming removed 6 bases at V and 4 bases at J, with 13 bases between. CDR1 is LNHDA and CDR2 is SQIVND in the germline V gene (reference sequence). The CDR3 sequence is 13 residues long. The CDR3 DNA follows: TGTGCCAGTAGGGAGACAACGAAATACGAGCAGTACTTC. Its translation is CASRETTKYEQYF.

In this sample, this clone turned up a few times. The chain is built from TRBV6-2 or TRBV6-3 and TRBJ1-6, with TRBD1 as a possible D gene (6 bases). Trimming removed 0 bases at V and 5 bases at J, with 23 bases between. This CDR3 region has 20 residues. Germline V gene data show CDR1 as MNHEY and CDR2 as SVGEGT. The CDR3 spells CASSYSIGSVSRGNNSPLHF. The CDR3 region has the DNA TGTGCCAGCAGTTACTCGATCGGTTCGGTGAGCAGGGGCAATAATTCACCCCTCCACTTT.

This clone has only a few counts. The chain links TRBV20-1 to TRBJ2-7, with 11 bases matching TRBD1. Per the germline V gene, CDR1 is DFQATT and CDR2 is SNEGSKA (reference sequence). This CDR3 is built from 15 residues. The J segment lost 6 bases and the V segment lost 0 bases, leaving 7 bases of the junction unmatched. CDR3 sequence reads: CSARDFRTGGCEQYF. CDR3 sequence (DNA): TGCAGTGCTAGAGATTTTCGGACAGGGGGCTGCGAGCAGTACTTC.

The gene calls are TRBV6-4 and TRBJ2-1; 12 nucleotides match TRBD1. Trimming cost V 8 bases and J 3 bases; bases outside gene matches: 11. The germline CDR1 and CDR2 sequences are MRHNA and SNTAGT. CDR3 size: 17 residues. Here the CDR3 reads CASSPGTGGARYNEQFF. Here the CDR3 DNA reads TGTGCCAGCTCCCCCGGGACAGGGGGCGCCCGCTACAATGAGCAGTTCTTC.

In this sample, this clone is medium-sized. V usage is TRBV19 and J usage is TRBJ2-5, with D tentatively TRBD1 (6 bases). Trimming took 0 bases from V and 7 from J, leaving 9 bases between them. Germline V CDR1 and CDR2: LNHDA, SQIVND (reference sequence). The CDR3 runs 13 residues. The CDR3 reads CASSIEQGWTQYF. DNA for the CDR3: TGTGCCAGTAGTATAGAACAGGGTTGGACCCAGTACTTC.

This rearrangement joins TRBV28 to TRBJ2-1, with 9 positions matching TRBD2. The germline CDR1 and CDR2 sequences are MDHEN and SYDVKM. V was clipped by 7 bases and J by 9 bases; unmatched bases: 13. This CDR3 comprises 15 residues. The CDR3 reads CASTLGAGGFGEQFF. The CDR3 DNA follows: TGTGCCAGCACCTTGGGAGCGGGGGGATTCGGTGAGCAGTTCTTC. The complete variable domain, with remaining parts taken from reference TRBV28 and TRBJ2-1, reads DVKVTQSSRYLVKRTGEKVFLECVQDMDHENMFWYRQDPGLGLRLIYFSYDVKMKEKGDIPEGYSVSREKKERFSLILESASTNQTSMYLCASTLGAGGFGEQFFGPGTRLTVL.

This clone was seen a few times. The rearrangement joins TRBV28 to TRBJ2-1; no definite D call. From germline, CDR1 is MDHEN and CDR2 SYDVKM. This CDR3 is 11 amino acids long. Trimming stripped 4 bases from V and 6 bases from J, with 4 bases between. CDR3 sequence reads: CASSSANEQFF. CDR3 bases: TGTGCCAGCAGTTCGGCCAATGAGCAGTTCTTC. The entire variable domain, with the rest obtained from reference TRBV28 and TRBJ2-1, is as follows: DVKVTQSSRYLVKRTGEKVFLECVQDMDHENMFWYRQDPGLGLRLIYFSYDVKMKEKGDIPEGYSVSREKKERFSLILESASTNQTSMYLCASSSANEQFFGPGTRLTVL.

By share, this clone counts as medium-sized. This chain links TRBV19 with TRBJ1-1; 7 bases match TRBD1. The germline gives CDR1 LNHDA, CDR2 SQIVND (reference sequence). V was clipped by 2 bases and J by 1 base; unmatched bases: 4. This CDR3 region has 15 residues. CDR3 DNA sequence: TGTGCCAGTAGTATACAAGGGACAGAGAACACTGAAGCTTTCTTT. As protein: CASSIQGTENTEAFF.

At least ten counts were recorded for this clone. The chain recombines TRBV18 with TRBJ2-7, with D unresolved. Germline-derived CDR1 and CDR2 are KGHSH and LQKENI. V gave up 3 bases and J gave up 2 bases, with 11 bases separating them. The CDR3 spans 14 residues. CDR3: CASSPNGPAYEQYF. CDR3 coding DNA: TGTGCCAGCTCACCCAACGGACCTGCCTACGAGCAGTACTTC.

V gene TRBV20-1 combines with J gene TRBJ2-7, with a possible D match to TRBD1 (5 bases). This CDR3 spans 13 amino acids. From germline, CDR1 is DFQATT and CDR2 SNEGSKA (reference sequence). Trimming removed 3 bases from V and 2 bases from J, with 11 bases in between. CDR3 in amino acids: CSASSQGTYEQYF. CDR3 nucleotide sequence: TGCAGTGCTAGTTCTCAGGGAACCTACGAGCAGTACTTC.